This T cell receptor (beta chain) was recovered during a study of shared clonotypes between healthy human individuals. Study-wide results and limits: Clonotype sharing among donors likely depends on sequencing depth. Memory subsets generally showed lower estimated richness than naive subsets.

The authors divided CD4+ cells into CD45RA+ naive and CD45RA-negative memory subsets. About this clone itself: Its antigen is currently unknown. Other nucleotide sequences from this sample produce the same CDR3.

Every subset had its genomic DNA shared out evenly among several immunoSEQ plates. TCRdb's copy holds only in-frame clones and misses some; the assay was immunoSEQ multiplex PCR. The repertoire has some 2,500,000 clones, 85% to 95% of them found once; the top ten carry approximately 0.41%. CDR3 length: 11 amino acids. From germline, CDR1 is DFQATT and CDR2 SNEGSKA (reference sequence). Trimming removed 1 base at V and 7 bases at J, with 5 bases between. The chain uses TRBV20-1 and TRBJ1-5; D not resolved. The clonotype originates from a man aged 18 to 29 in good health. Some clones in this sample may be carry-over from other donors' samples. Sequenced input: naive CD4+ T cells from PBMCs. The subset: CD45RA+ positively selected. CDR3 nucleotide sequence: TGCAGTGCTAGAGGTGGGCAGCCCCAGCATTTT. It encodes CSARGGQPQHF.